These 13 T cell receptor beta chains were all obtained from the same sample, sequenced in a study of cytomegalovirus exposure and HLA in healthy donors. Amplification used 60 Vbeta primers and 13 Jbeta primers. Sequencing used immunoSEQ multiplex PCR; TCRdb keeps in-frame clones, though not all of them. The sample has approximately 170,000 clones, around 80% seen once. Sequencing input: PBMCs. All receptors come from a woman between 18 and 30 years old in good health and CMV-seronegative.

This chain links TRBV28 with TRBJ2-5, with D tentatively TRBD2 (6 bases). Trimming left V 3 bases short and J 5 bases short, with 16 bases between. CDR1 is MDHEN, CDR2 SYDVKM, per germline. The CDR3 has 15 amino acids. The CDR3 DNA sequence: TGTGCCAGCAGTTTTATAGAAGGAGGGCGGGAGACCCAGTACTTC. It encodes CASSFIEGGRETQYF. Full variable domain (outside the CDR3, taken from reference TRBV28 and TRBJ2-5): DVKVTQSSRYLVKRTGEKVFLECVQDMDHENMFWYRQDPGLGLRLIYFSYDVKMKEKGDIPEGYSVSREKKERFSLILESASTNQTSMYLCASSFIEGGRETQYFGPGTRLLVL.

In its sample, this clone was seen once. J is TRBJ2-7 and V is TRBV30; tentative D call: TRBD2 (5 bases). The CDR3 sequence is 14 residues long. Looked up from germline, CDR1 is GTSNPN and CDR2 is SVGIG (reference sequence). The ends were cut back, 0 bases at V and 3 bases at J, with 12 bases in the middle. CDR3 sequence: CAWSVGGLIYEQYF. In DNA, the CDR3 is TGTGCCTGGAGTGTTGGCGGGTTAATCTACGAGCAGTACTTC.

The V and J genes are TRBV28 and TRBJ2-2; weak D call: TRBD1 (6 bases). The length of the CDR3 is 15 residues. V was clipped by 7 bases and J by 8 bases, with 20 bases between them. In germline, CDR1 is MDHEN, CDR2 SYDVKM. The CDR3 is CASTSADWGQGELFF. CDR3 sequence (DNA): TGTGCCAGCACCTCCGCGGATTGGGGACAAGGGGAGCTGTTTTTT.

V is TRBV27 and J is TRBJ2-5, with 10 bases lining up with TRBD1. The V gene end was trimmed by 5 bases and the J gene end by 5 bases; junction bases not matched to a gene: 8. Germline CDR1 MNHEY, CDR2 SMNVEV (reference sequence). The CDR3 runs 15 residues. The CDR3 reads CASSETGGSRETQYF. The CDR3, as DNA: TGTGCCAGCAGTGAGACAGGGGGCTCTAGGGAGACCCAGTACTTC.

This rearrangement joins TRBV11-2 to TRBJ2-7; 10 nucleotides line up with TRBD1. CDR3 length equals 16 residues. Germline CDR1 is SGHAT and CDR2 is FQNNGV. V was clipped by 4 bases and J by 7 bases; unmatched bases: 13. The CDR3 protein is CASSSYVGTGVGEQYF. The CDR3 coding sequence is TGTGCCAGCAGCTCCTATGTAGGGACAGGGGTAGGTGAGCAGTACTTC.

CDR3 DNA sequence: TGTGCCAGCAGCGTAAGAACGGAGGGAGATACGCAGTATTTT. Protein: CASSVRTEGDTQYF. This chain links TRBV9 with TRBJ2-3, with D possibly matching TRBD2 (6 bases). Trimming shortened V by 1 base and J by 5 bases, and 11 bases separated the two germline ends. CDR3 length equals 14 residues. Germline V gene data show CDR1 as SGDLS and CDR2 as YYNGEE.

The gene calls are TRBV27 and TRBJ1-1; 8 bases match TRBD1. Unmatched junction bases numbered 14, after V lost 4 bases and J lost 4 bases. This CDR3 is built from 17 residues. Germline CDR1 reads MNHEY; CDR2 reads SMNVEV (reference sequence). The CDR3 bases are TGTGCCAGCAGTTCGCCTACCAGGGGGCGCTTGTTCACTGAAGCTTTCTTT. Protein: CASSSPTRGRLFTEAFF.

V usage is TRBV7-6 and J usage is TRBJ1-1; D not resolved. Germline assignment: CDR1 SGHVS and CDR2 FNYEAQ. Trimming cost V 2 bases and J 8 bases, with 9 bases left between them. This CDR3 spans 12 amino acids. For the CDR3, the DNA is TGTGCCAGCAGCTTAACATCCCAAGAAGCTTTCTTT. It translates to CASSLTSQEAFF.

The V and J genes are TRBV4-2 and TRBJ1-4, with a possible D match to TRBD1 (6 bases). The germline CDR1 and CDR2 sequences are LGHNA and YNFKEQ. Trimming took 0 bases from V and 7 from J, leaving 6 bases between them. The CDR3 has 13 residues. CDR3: CASSQDRGEKLFF. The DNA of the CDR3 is TGTGCCAGCAGCCAAGACAGGGGTGAAAAACTGTTTTTT.

For the CDR3, the DNA is TGTGCCAGCAGAGAGGGACAGCAAGAGACCCAGTACTTC. Its protein is CASREGQQETQYF. The chain recombines TRBV2 with TRBJ2-5, with 7 bases lining up with TRBD1. Germline lookup yields CDR1 SNHLY and CDR2 FYNNEI. This CDR3 has 13 residues. With V trimmed by 6 bases and J by 2 bases, 3 bases remained unmatched.

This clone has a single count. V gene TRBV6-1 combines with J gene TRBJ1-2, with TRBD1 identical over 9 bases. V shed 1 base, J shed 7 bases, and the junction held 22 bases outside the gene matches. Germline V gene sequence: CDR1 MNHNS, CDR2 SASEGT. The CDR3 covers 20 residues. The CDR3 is CASSEDPSGTGYLYRGGYTF. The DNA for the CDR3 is TGTGCCAGCAGTGAAGATCCCTCAGGGACAGGGTATCTTTACCGTGGTGGCTACACCTTC.

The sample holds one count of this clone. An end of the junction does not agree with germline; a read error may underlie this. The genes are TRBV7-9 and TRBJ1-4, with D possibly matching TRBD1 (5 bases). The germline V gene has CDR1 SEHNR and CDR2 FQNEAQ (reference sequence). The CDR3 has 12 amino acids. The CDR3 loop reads CSSSFQGEKLFF. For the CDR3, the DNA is TGTTCCAGCAGCTTTCAGGGTGAAAAACTGTTTTTT.

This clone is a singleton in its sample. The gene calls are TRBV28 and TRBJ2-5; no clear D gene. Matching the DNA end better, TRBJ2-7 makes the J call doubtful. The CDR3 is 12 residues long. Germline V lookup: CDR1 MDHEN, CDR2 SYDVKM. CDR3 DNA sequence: TGTGCCAGCAGTTTAGGAGTCTACGAGCAGTACTTC. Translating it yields CASSLGVYEQYF.